The source of this TCR beta chain is a study of control samples from healthy donors and cancer patients. With 6 bases removed from V and 3 bases from J, the gap between germline ends came to 11 bases. CDR1 MNHEY and CDR2 SMNVEV come from the germline V gene (reference sequence). There are 13 residues in the CDR3. In its sample, this clone was seen once. This same CDR3 is encoded by further DNA sequences in the sample. Clones were sequenced by immunoSEQ multiplex PCR, and TCRdb holds only the in-frame ones, with some missing. Of about 85,000 clones in the sample, 90% were seen once. The V and J genes are TRBV27 and TRBJ1-2; perhaps TRBD1 as D (6 bases). The sequencing sample was made of blood. This clonotype was sampled from a woman under 30 in good health. In nucleotides, the CDR3 is TGTGCCAGCAGCTCACAGGGAGACTATGGCTACACCTTC. Protein product: CASSSQGDYGYTF.